The 5 T cell receptor beta chains reported below all come from one sample, sequenced in a study of T cell repertoires and HLA-DP antigens. Clones were sequenced by immunoSEQ multiplex PCR, and TCRdb holds only the in-frame ones, with some missing. The top ten hold about 1.5% of the sample, which has around 90,000 clones, around nine tenths seen once. For these receptors, no antigen is known. Specimen: CD4+ T cells from PBMCs. The receptors shown here come from a man between 45 and 60 years old in good health and CMV-seronegative.

This clone appeared a single time. This chain connects TRBV25-1 to TRBJ1-3; D remains unclear. Germline V gives CDR1 MGHDK, CDR2 SYGVNS. The CDR3 has 12 amino acids. Trimming removed 5 bases from V and 4 bases from J, with 6 bases in between. The CDR3 sequence is CASSLQGNTIYF. As DNA, the CDR3 is TGTGCCAGCAGTCTGCAGGGAAACACCATATATTTT.

The chain employs TRBV11-2 and TRBJ2-1, with 8 bases aligning to TRBD1. J gave up 4 bases and V 5 bases, and 7 bases lay outside the gene matches. The germline V gene encodes CDR1 SGHAT and CDR2 FQNNGV. The CDR3 contains 15 residues. The CDR3 DNA sequence: TGTGCCAGCAGCCCCCGGACAGGGAGGTACAATGAGCAGTTCTTC. As protein: CASSPRTGRYNEQFF.

The chain combines TRBV2 with TRBJ2-7; TRBD2 matches 8 bases. The CDR3 runs to 14 residues. The germline gives CDR1 SNHLY, CDR2 FYNNEI. The V segment lost 7 bases and the J segment 6 bases; nucleotides outside the gene matches: 11. CDR3 nucleotide sequence: TGTGCCAGCACACCGGGACTAGGACCTTCCGAGCAGTACTTC. Its translation is CASTPGLGPSEQYF.

The rearrangement uses TRBV7-8 and TRBJ1-3; D is uncertain. CDR1 and CDR2 from the germline V gene are SGHVS and FQNEAQ. V shed 5 bases and J shed 4 bases, with 9 bases lying between them. The CDR3 has 13 amino acids. CDR3 residues: CASSILTGNTIYF. The CDR3 nucleotides are TGTGCCAGCAGCATCCTTACCGGAAACACCATATATTTT.

This chain connects TRBV6-5 to TRBJ1-1; the D gene is possibly TRBD1 (6 bases). V was trimmed by 5 bases and J by 8 bases, leaving 18 bases between them. The CDR3 has 14 amino acids. Germline V gene data show CDR1 as MNHEY and CDR2 as SVGAGI. The CDR3 here is CASSRARGAREAFF. In DNA, the CDR3 is TGTGCCAGCAGTCGAGCCCGGGGGGCTCGGGAAGCTTTCTTT.